This TCR beta chain derives from a study of spatial heterogeneity in lung cancer. For the study at large: Detected sequences consistently included more beta-chain ones than alpha-chain ones. Averaged across combinations, each unique TCR and UMI pairing appeared more than ten times in raw reads, which were uncorrected. Study conclusions and caveats: In blood, ubiquitous expanded tumor TCRs appeared more at resection than follow-up.

TCRdb re-analysed the 5' RACE reads in MiXCR, keeping a single row per CDR3 protein. Of a few thousand distinct CDR3 sequences detected, approximately 53% appear once; the ten largest clones hold roughly 76%. Time point denoted: sample taken at primary tumor resection. From tumor, nontumor lung or frozen PBMC, whole RNA was taken unsorted for sequencing. Details on this clonotype: Its antigen is still unknown. Being off target in a library aimed at alpha chains, this beta chain has a size of little meaning.

The germline CDR1 and CDR2 sequences are KGHDR and SFDVKD. The CDR3 consists of 12 residues. Trimming removed 9 bases from V and 4 bases from J, with 9 bases in between. The sequencing used PBMCs, collected at surgery. The V and J genes are TRBV24-1 and TRBJ2-1; D is ambiguous. This clonotype originated in a female donor with early-stage non-small cell lung cancer. CDR3 coding DNA: TGTGCCACCTCTTACAGTTACAATGAGCAGTTCTTC. Its translation: CATSYSYNEQFF.